This TCR beta chain was found in a study of blood T cell repertoires in COVID-19. About the study: T cells, B-cell-depleted T cells, or PBMCs supplied cDNA or gDNA.

Sequencing used immunoSEQ multiplex PCR; TCRdb keeps in-frame clones, though not all of them. The data hold 200,000 to 250,000 clones, with around 89% observed a single time. Recruits, aged roughly 18 to 95 years, lived in 25 or so US areas. Donors in Cohort 3 counted as recovered after two negative PCRs, clearance, or symptom resolution. This clonotype was sampled from a woman under 40 who had recovered from COVID-19. What was sequenced was PBMCs or T cells enriched from blood (not recorded which).

The CDR3 region has the DNA TGTGCCAGCAGTTTAATGGAGGGGCCTCCTTATAACTATGGCTACACCTTC. It encodes CASSLMEGPPYNYGYTF. The chain recombines TRBV28 with TRBJ1-2; tentatively, D is TRBD1 (5 bases). Looked up from germline, CDR1 is MDHEN and CDR2 is SYDVKM. Trimming cost V 2 bases and J 1 base, with 17 bases left between them. This CDR3 is 17 amino acids long.